Below, 27 T cell receptor beta chains from the same sample are listed, as sequenced in a study of blood T cells in healthy people across ages. It was with a sample-barcoded 5' primer and a J-beta primer mix that a second PCR of about 6 to 11 cycles was run. TCRdb re-analysed the 5' RACE reads in MiXCR, keeping a single row per CDR3 protein. The data contain around 2 million distinct CDR3 sequences, roughly two fifths of them singletons. Sequencing was done on a sample of blood. Receptors originate from a human donor in good health.

With regard to this clonotype: A much larger clone is a single base away; this may be a read error. V and J are TRBV6-2 or TRBV6-3 and TRBJ1-6; D ambiguous. Per germline, CDR1 MNHEY and CDR2 SVGEGT. This CDR3 comprises 14 residues. Trimming took 8 bases from V and 4 from J, leaving 12 bases between them. CDR3 loop: CASARADYNSPLHF. The CDR3 coding sequence is TGTGCCAGCGCCCGGGCCGATTATAATTCACCCCTCCACTTT.

This sequence joins TRBV6-5 and TRBJ2-3, with a tentative D call TRBD1 (5 bases). V dropped 6 bases and J dropped 9 bases, with 13 bases sitting between them. CDR3 length: 12 residues. Germline assignment: CDR1 MNHEY and CDR2 SVGAGI. CDR3 protein: CASSPRRGTQYF. DNA of the CDR3: TGTGCCAGCAGCCCTCGTAGGGGAACGCAGTATTTT.

This clonotype was counted a few times. This sequence joins TRBV9 and TRBJ2-1, with a tentative D call TRBD2 (6 bases). Germline CDR1 and CDR2: SGDLS and YYNGEE. The CDR3 runs to 14 residues. V was cut by 0 bases and J by 5 bases, with 9 bases left in between. The CDR3, as DNA: TGTGCCAGCAGCGTAGATCCTAGCGACAATGAGCAGTTCTTC. Residues: CASSVDPSDNEQFF.

The chain uses TRBV27 and TRBJ1-6; tentatively, D is TRBD1 (6 bases). Trimming stripped 6 bases from V and 9 bases from J, with 12 bases between. Germline CDR1 MNHEY, CDR2 SMNVEV (reference sequence). The CDR3 loop spans 13 amino acids. Here the CDR3 DNA reads TGTGCCAGCAGCCGAGACAGGTCTTCACCCCTCCACTTT. Protein: CASSRDRSSPLHF.

This clonotype was seen at least ten times. This chain connects TRBV7-2 to TRBJ2-1; TRBD2 is a possible D gene (6 bases). There are 13 residues in the CDR3. The germline gives CDR1 SGHTA, CDR2 FQGNSA. Trimming shortened V by 8 bases and J by 0 bases, and 8 bases separated the two germline ends. This chain's CDR3 is CASGGSSYNEQFF. In DNA, the CDR3 is TGTGCCAGCGGGGGGAGCTCCTACAATGAGCAGTTCTTC.

This sequence joins TRBV5-6 and TRBJ1-2; the D is unclear. V lost 1 base to trimming and J lost 3 bases, with 10 bases between them. Germline V gives CDR1 SGHDT, CDR2 YYEEEE. The CDR3 length is 14 residues. In nucleotides, the CDR3 is TGTGCCAGCAGCTTGCGGGCGGAATACTATGGCTACACCTTC. Translation: CASSLRAEYYGYTF.

The genes are TRBV28 and TRBJ1-5; the D gene is possibly TRBD1 (5 bases). Germline CDR1 reads MDHEN; CDR2 reads SYDVKM. CDR3 size: 16 residues. The ends were cut back, 1 base at V and 3 bases at J, with 13 bases in the middle. As DNA, the CDR3 is TGTGCCAGCAGTTTATTGGGCAGGGCCTACAATCAGCCCCAGCATTTT. Protein sequence: CASSLLGRAYNQPQHF.

V is TRBV9 and J is TRBJ1-1; D not certain. The CDR3 loop spans 13 amino acids. Germline lookup yields CDR1 SGDLS and CDR2 YYNGEE. V was clipped by 3 bases and J by 1 base, with 7 bases between them. The CDR3 loop reads CASSANQNTEAFF. Here the CDR3 DNA reads TGTGCCAGCAGCGCTAATCAGAACACTGAAGCTTTCTTT. Complete variable domain (other parts from reference TRBV9 and TRBJ1-1): DSGVTQTPKHLITATGQRVTLRCSPRSGDLSVYWYQQSLDQGLQFLIQYYNGEERAKGNILERFSAQQFPDLHSELNLSSLELGDSALYFCASSANQNTEAFFGQGTRLTVV.

The V call is TRBV12-5, the J call TRBJ1-1; 7 nucleotides match TRBD1. The CDR3 length is 16 residues. J gave up 1 base and V 1 base, and 6 bases lay outside the gene matches. The germline CDR1 and CDR2 sequences are LGHNT and FRNRAP. The CDR3: CASGLARDRANTEAFF. The CDR3 bases are TGTGCTAGTGGTTTGGCCCGGGACAGAGCGAACACTGAAGCTTTCTTT.

V is TRBV7-9 and J is TRBJ1-1; TRBD1 matches 10 bases. The CDR3 covers 15 residues. Germline V gene data show CDR1 as SEHNR and CDR2 as FQNEAQ (reference sequence). Losses at the gene ends were 8 bases for V and 4 bases for J; bases not matched to a gene: 10. The CDR3 protein is CASSPPGQGSTEAFF. CDR3 nucleotide sequence: TGTGCCAGCTCACCGCCGGGACAGGGGAGCACTGAAGCTTTCTTT.

In its sample, this clonotype was seen a few times. This chain joins TRBV30 and TRBJ2-7; 7 bases are shared with TRBD1. Germline CDR1 and CDR2: GTSNPN and SVGIG (reference sequence). The V gene end was trimmed by 7 bases and the J gene end by 3 bases; junction bases not matched to a gene: 6. This CDR3 comprises 12 residues. The CDR3: CALDRVDYEQYF. DNA for the CDR3: TGTGCCTTAGACAGGGTGGACTACGAGCAGTACTTC.

The chain has TRBV7-3 and TRBJ2-7; D is perhaps TRBD1 (7 bases). The germline CDR1 and CDR2 sequences are SGHTA and FQGTGA. This CDR3 is 16 amino acids long. V was pared by 3 bases and J by 7 bases, with 22 bases between. DNA for the CDR3: TGTGCCAGCAGCTTGTCAGGGGGACTGCCGGCGGAGGAGCAGTACTTC. Translating gives CASSLSGGLPAEEQYF.

V gene TRBV7-3 combines with J gene TRBJ2-2, with D unclear. The V gene lost 0 bases and the J gene lost 6 bases, with 5 bases spanning the gap. CDR1 is SGHTA, CDR2 FQGTGA, per germline. The CDR3 loop spans 13 amino acids. CDR3 region: CASSLTLSGELFF. The CDR3 DNA follows: TGTGCCAGCAGCTTAACGTTATCCGGGGAGCTGTTTTTT.

This chain joins TRBV18 and TRBJ1-5, with no clear D. The V end was cut by 4 bases, the J end by 4 bases, with 8 bases between. There are 13 residues in the CDR3. Germline lookup yields CDR1 KGHSH and CDR2 LQKENI. Here the CDR3 reads CASSLHVNQPQHF. In DNA form, the CDR3 reads TGTGCCAGCTCACTTCACGTGAATCAGCCCCAGCATTTT. Supplemented by reference TRBV18 and TRBJ1-5, the full variable domain reads NAGVMQNPRHLVRRRGQEARLRCSPMKGHSHVYWYRQLPEEGLKFMVYLQKENIIDESGMPKERFSAEFPKEGPSILRIQQVVRGDSAAYFCASSLHVNQPQHFGDGTRLSIL.

This chain uses TRBV10-3 with TRBJ2-7; 7 bases agree with TRBD1. Germline V CDR1 and CDR2: ENHRY, SYGVKD. The CDR3 is 14 amino acids. V gave up 1 base and J gave up 3 bases; unmatched junction bases: 3. The CDR3 DNA sequence: TGTGCCATCAGTGAGTTGAACAGGGGCTACGAGCAGTACTTC. Translating it yields CAISELNRGYEQYF.

This chain links TRBV5-1 with TRBJ2-5; 11 bases match TRBD1. Germline V gene data show CDR1 as SGHRS and CDR2 as YFSETQ. The CDR3 has 13 residues. The V and J ends lost 9 bases and 13 bases, in that order; junction bases with no gene match: 14. CDR3 DNA sequence: TGCGCCACCACCTGGACAGGGGGCGGGGAGCGGTACTTC. Residues: CATTWTGGGERYF.

In this sample, this clonotype turned up a few times. This sequence joins TRBV4-3 and TRBJ2-1; 9 bases are shared with TRBD2. With 0 bases clipped from V and 4 bases from J, the junction kept 10 bases outside the gene matches. This CDR3 has 18 amino acids. The germline CDR1 and CDR2 sequences are LGHNA and YSLEER. The CDR3 protein is CASSQDPDLAGIYNEQFF. The CDR3 DNA sequence: TGCGCCAGCAGCCAAGACCCCGATCTAGCGGGGATATACAATGAGCAGTTCTTC.

This rearrangement joins TRBV29-1 to TRBJ2-1; D possibly corresponds to TRBD1 (6 bases). The DNA end lines up better with TRBJ2-7; the J call may be wrong. The CDR3 has 14 amino acids. Germline V gives CDR1 SQVTM, CDR2 ANQGSEA. This CDR3 is CSGRQAPDHNEQYF. The CDR3 bases are TGCAGCGGCCGACAGGCCCCGGACCACAATGAGCAGTACTTC.

This clonotype was counted a few times. V usage is TRBV24-1 and J usage is TRBJ2-3, with 7 bases matching TRBD1. The germline V gene has CDR1 KGHDR and CDR2 SFDVKD. The junction had 2 bases not matched to a gene; V was cut back by 0 bases and J by 0 bases. The CDR3 consists of 16 residues. The CDR3 DNA is TGTGCCACCAGTGATTTGGACAGGGCAAGCACAGATACGCAGTATTTT. Its protein is CATSDLDRASTDTQYF.

The CDR3 here is CSVDSGGGEQYF. The CDR3, as DNA: TGCAGCGTTGATTCCGGGGGGGGCGAGCAGTACTTC. The chain employs TRBV29-1 and TRBJ2-7; TRBD2 agrees at 8 bases. This CDR3 contains 12 residues. Germline loops: CDR1 SQVTM, CDR2 ANQGSEA. V gave up 3 bases and J gave up 6 bases; unmatched junction bases: 4.

This chain connects TRBV11-2 to TRBJ2-1; D possibly corresponds to TRBD1 (5 bases). The germline V and J ends were trimmed by 1 base and 5 bases, with 15 bases remaining between them. The CDR3 runs to 16 residues. Germline V gives CDR1 SGHAT, CDR2 FQNNGV. CDR3 region: CASSLVAGYPHNEQFF. CDR3 nucleotides: TGTGCCAGCAGCTTAGTGGCAGGGTACCCCCACAATGAGCAGTTCTTC.

On this clonotype itself: A far larger clone is one nucleotide away, so this likely arose from a read error. The chain carries TRBV9 and TRBJ1-2; no clear D. Germline loops: CDR1 SGDLS, CDR2 YYNGEE. The CDR3 contains 11 residues. The CDR3 is CASSVGYGCTF. The DNA of the CDR3 is TGTGCCAGCAGCGTAGGCTATGGCTGCACCTTC.

This clonotype was seen more than once but under ten times. The chain links TRBV12-3 or TRBV12-4 to TRBJ2-6; TRBD2 agrees at 8 bases. The CDR3 totals 16 residues. J gave up 4 bases and V 10 bases, and 12 bases lay outside the gene matches. CDR3 in DNA: TGTGCCACCGGGAGGGGGTTTCCGCCCGGGGCCAACGTCCTGACTTTC. It encodes CATGRGFPPGANVLTF.

The chain uses TRBV5-6 and TRBJ1-1; D is unresolved. Germline V gives CDR1 SGHDT, CDR2 YYEEEE. V was trimmed by 7 bases and J by 0 bases, leaving 7 bases between them. The CDR3 consists of 12 residues. The CDR3 bases are TGTGCCAGCTTAGAGGTGAACACTGAAGCTTTCTTT. Its protein is CASLEVNTEAFF.

The chain employs TRBV20-1 and TRBJ2-7; no definite D call. The CDR3 is 15 amino acids. V was pared by 2 bases and J by 2 bases, with 16 bases between. Germline V lookup: CDR1 DFQATT, CDR2 SNEGSKA (reference sequence). The CDR3 DNA is TGCAGTGCTAGATTTGTGGTATCTAACCCCTACGAGCAGTACTTC. Translating gives CSARFVVSNPYEQYF.

This clonotype was counted only a few times. The chain links TRBV21-1 to TRBJ2-1; the table names TRBD2, a call not compared with the DNA. TRBV21-1 represents a pseudogene. The CDR3 is made up of 20 amino acids. CDR3 region: CASSKAAQQISGGSYNEQFF. The CDR3 DNA reads TGTGCCAGCAGCAAAGCGGCCCAACAAATTAGCGGGGGCTCCTACAATGAGCAGTTCTTC.

This clonotype was observed a handful of times. The chain is built from TRBV6-1 and TRBJ2-5; TRBD2 matches 7 bases. Germline CDR1 and CDR2: MNHNS and SASEGT. V lost 4 bases, J lost 1 base, and 9 bases stayed unmatched. The CDR3 is 16 amino acids. CDR3 protein: CASSVGGRPPQETQYF. The CDR3 DNA sequence: TGTGCCAGCAGTGTGGGAGGGCGCCCTCCCCAAGAGACCCAGTACTTC.